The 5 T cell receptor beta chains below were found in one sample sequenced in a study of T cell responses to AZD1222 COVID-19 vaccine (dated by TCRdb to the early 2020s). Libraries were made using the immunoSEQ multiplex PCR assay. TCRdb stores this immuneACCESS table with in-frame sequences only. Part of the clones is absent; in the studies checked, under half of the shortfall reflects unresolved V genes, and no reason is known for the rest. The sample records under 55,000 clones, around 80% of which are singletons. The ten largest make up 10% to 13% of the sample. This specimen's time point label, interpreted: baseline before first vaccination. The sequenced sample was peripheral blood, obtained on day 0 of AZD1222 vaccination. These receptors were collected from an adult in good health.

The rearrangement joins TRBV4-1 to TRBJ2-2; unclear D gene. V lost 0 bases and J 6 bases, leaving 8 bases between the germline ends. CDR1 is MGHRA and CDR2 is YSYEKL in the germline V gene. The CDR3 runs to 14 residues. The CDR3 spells CASSQDKTAGELFF. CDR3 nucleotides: TGCGCCAGCAGCCAAGATAAAACGGCCGGGGAGCTGTTTTTT.

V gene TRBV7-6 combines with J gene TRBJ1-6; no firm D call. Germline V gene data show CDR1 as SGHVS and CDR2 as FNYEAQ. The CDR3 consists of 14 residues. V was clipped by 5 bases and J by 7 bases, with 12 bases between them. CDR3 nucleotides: TGTGCCAGCAGCGAGGACGGGCGAAATTCACCCCTCCACTTT. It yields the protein CASSEDGRNSPLHF.

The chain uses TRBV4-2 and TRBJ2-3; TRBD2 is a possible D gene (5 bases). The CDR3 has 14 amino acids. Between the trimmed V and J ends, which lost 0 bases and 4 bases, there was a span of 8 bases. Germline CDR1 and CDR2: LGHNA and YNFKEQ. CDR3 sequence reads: CASSQDPGADTQYF. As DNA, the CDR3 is TGTGCCAGCAGCCAAGATCCCGGGGCAGATACGCAGTATTTT.

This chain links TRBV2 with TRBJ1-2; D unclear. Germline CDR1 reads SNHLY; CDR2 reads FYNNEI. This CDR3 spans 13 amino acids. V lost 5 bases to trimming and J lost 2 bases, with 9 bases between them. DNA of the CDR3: TGTGCCAGCAGTTCACCACCCAACTATGGCTACACCTTC. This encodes CASSSPPNYGYTF.

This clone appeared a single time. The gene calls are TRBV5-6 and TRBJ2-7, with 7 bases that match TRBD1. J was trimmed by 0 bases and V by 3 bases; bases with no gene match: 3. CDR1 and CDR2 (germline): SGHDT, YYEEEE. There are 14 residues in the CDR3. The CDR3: CASSSTGDSYEQYF. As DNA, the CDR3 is TGTGCCAGCAGCTCAACAGGGGACTCCTACGAGCAGTACTTC.